Listed below are T cell receptor beta chains from one sample, sequenced in a study of blood T cell repertoires in COVID-19. Some clones are missing from TCRdb's copy, which holds only in-frame ones; the method was immunoSEQ multiplex PCR. The table has about 220,000 clones, approximately 86% seen once. The material sequenced was peripheral blood. These TCRs come from a woman in her twenties or thirties who had recovered from COVID-19. Both conserved end residues are part of each CDR3. Fields, in order: clone size, J gene, V gene, D gene, CDR3 protein. The D gene is left open where the match is weak. Size is omitted from some rows. Given values are once, few, many or a class for expanded clones.

>NA|TRBJ1-5|TRBV5-5|NA
CASSLQYSNQPQHF
>NA|TRBJ2-1|TRBV7-2|TRBD2
CASSKQSGGLNEQFF
>NA|TRBJ2-6|TRBV2|TRBD1
CASSGGVFRQGSSGANVLTF
>NA|TRBJ2-7|TRBV2|NA
CASGTNTPMGEQYF
>NA|TRBJ2-3|TRBV7-6|TRBD2
CASSPRTSGITDTQYF
>NA|TRBJ2-7|TRBV12-3/TRBV12-4|NA
CASSHEGYEQYF
>NA|TRBJ2-3|TRBV27|NA
CASSFLKDSRTDTQYF
>NA|TRBJ2-5|TRBV15|TRBD1
CATSRGDRTSQETQYF
>NA|TRBJ1-2|TRBV7-2|NA
CASSLGSGANYGYTF
>NA|TRBJ2-2|TRBV6-5|TRBD2
CASSSISGGRGELFF
>NA|TRBJ1-1|TRBV29-1|TRBD1
CSVTGGAITEAFF
>few|TRBJ1-3|TRBV7-9|TRBD1
CASSSQGAAGNTIYF
>NA|TRBJ2-2|TRBV7-3|NA
CASSLSLSANTGELFF
>NA|TRBJ1-2|TRBV29-1|NA
CSVEVRDIYGYTF
>NA|TRBJ1-1|TRBV29-1|NA
CSVEEPQGWAFF
>NA|TRBJ2-7|TRBV27|NA
CASSLLGGGNEQYF
>NA|TRBJ2-5|TRBV7-6|NA
CASSNGGSYQETQYF
>NA|TRBJ2-2|TRBV2|TRBD1
CASRGTGNTGELFF
>NA|TRBJ1-1|TRBV5-1|TRBD1
CASSSGTGGGRINTEAFF
>NA|TRBJ2-5|TRBV7-2|TRBD1
CASSYRGGETQYF
>NA|TRBJ2-2|TRBV14|TRBD1
CASSQEHRGWLPGELFF
>NA|TRBJ1-1|TRBV19|NA
CASSIGGLTLMNTEAFF
>NA|TRBJ2-2|TRBV11-3|NA
CASSLPDTGELFF
>few|TRBJ2-7|TRBV6-1|NA
CASSVGRGSPFDEQYF
>NA|TRBJ2-7|TRBV4-3|NA
CASSRDTVNEQYF
>NA|TRBJ2-7|TRBV6-5|NA
CASSYSYSREQYF
>once|TRBJ1-2|TRBV19|NA
CASSIGMADYGYTF
>NA|TRBJ1-1|TRBV3-1/TRBV3-2|TRBD1
CASSHGQVLNTEAFF
>NA|TRBJ1-4|TRBV7-9|TRBD1
CASSFGTASNEKLFF
>few|TRBJ2-2|TRBV3-1/TRBV3-2|TRBD1
CASSQSGGAGELFF
>NA|TRBJ2-5|TRBV29-1|NA
CSSKMAATQETQYF
>NA|TRBJ2-7|TRBV7-2|TRBD1
CASSLEPGGNYEQYF
>NA|TRBJ2-1|TRBV7-2|TRBD2
CASSLYHSGNYNEQFF
>NA|TRBJ1-5|TRBV19|NA
CASTWDFNQPQHF
>once|TRBJ2-2|TRBV12-3/TRBV12-4|NA
CASSLGAGELFF
>NA|TRBJ2-7|TRBV3-1/TRBV3-2|TRBD2
CASSPGTTSYEQYF
>NA|TRBJ1-2|TRBV3-1/TRBV3-2|TRBD1
CASSSWTGERGYTF
>once|TRBJ1-6|TRBV20-1|TRBD1
CSASRDRWSPLHF
>NA|TRBJ1-1|TRBV9|NA
CASSANRDTGNTEAFF
>few|TRBJ2-1|TRBV27|NA
CASSLYRFPYNEQFF